This paragraph reports one T cell receptor beta chain. Its specific antigen is unknown. Per-base quality was not reported, and no clone a single base away is much larger than it. This sample is drawn from a study of blood T cell repertoires in COVID-19 (dated by TCRdb to 2018 to 2020). Context from the whole study: Samples covering the acute and convalescent phases of COVID-19 were provided by collaborators in the United States, Italy and Spain. The material from the prospective study consisted of cDNA or gDNA derived from T cells, B-cell-depleted T cells, or PBMCs. The dataset comprised deeply sampled blood TCRbeta repertoires from subjects exposed to, actively infected with, or recovered from COVID-19. The repertoires were released in a freely available public database intended as a resource for research on the immune response to SARS-CoV-2. The samples were drawn from the first 160 participants of the ongoing ImmuneRACE study and from 1,200 or so subjects provided by 6 global collaborators. The sample metadata nearly always contained a de-identified subject ID, COVID-19 status, age in years and sex. Where available, HLA class I and class II types were taken from metadata supplied by the sample provider and were not determined by assay-based typing.

The collaborating institutions used their own protocols to collect whole blood in K2EDTA tubes. For TCRbeta analysis, collaborators shipped samples as frozen whole blood, isolated PBMCs, or DNA extracted from either of those sample types. Here is what the overall study found, with its caveats: The quantity of clinical and demographic metadata differed by source and by participant and was supplied without curation.

TCRbeta CDR3 regions were amplified from genomic DNA using the immunoSEQ Assay, a bias-controlled multiplex PCR. The paper's data handling went like this. The number of nucleated cells in each sample was estimated by amplification of reference gene primers within the assay. To quantify the absolute abundance of each unique TCRbeta CDR3 rearrangement, sequence reads were collapsed and filtered. For each sample, productive Simpson clonality was calculated as the square root of Simpson's diversity index over productive rearrangements. TCRdb obtained this table from immuneACCESS and retained in-frame rearrangements with V and J assigned. These tables miss some clones; where compared with another copy, unresolved V genes account for less than half of the shortfall, and the remainder is unexplained. The V and J calls and clone size come from that table; D and trimming were worked out from the DNA. The sample table holds a few hundred thousand clones, of which 75% to 90% were seen once. Roughly 3.7% of the sample is in the top ten clones.

The CDR3 runs 13 residues from the cysteine to the phenylalanine. Only the CDR3 DNA is retained, 39 bases long and in frame from the first base. Reading the germline V gene gives CDR1 MNHEY and CDR2 SVGAGI. V and J are truncated by 1 base and 8 bases respectively, leaving an intervening sequence of 11 bases. The origin of this receptor is a woman aged 35 to 49 with acute or convalescent COVID-19. Here the chain combines TRBV6-5 and TRBJ1-2; the D gene is perhaps TRBD1, from 5 matching bases. Sequenced sample: peripheral blood. The DNA reads TGTGCCAGCAGTTACTGGGGCGGAGGGGGCTACACCTTC. It translates to CASSYWGGGGYTF.